The 32 T cell receptor beta chains presented below share a single source sample, sequenced in a study of T-cell reconstitution after alpha-beta-depleted transplantation in children. Unique molecular identifiers were used to barcode this TCRbeta library. In TCRdb, the PCR reads were re-called with MiXCR into one record per CDR3 protein. Here the sample spans some 200,000 distinct CDR3 sequences, 8% to 10% being singletons. The sequencing here drew on PBMCs from the stem cell graft donor, taken from the stem cell graft. These receptors came from a human donor who donated a stem cell graft to a child with acute lymphoblastic leukemia.

This clonotype was found many times. The chain combines TRBV5-1 with TRBJ2-5; D not resolved. This CDR3 has 13 residues. Trimming took off 3 bases at V and 0 bases at J, with 6 bases between the two ends. Germline CDR1 reads SGHRS; CDR2 reads YFSETQ. CDR3 protein: CASSSLYQETQYF. The CDR3 DNA follows: TGCGCCAGCAGCTCTCTGTACCAAGAGACCCAGTACTTC.

This clonotype has ten or more counts. The chain uses TRBV12-3 or TRBV12-4 and TRBJ2-7; TRBD2 might be the D (5 bases). The CDR3 is 13 amino acids. Trimming cost V 3 bases and J 4 bases, with 10 bases left between them. The CDR3 reads CASSLGESYEQYF. The CDR3 region has the DNA TGTGCCAGCAGTTTGGGAGAGAGTTACGAGCAGTACTTC.

This clonotype has ten or more counts. The chain combines TRBV11-2 with TRBJ2-2; D gene uncertain. The CDR3 has 15 residues. The V end was cut by 0 bases, the J end by 6 bases, with 11 bases between. Germline values: CDR1 SGHAT, CDR2 FQNNGV. The CDR3 sequence: CASSLEGHGAGELFF. The CDR3 DNA sequence: TGTGCCAGCAGCTTAGAAGGCCATGGAGCCGGGGAGCTGTTTTTT.

The chain joins TRBV27 to TRBJ1-5; D unresolved. Germline V CDR1 and CDR2: MNHEY, SMNVEV (reference sequence). V lost 0 bases, J lost 10 bases, and 10 bases lay in between. This CDR3 has 13 amino acids. This CDR3 is CASSLSREGPQHF. The CDR3 DNA follows: TGTGCCAGCAGTTTATCTCGTGAAGGACCCCAGCATTTT.

The chain links TRBV7-9 to TRBJ2-7, with TRBD2 matching over 9 bases. Germline CDR1 reads SEHNR; CDR2 reads FQNEAQ (reference sequence). The CDR3 length is 16 residues. The J segment lost 0 bases and the V segment lost 4 bases, leaving 7 bases of the junction unmatched. In nucleotides, the CDR3 is TGTGCCAGCAGCTGGCTAGCGGGGAGAACCTCCTACGAGCAGTACTTC. It translates to CASSWLAGRTSYEQYF.

This clonotype was counted a few times. The chain couples TRBV20-1 to TRBJ2-7, with D possibly matching TRBD1 (5 bases). CDR3 length: 14 amino acids. V was clipped by 8 bases and J by 4 bases, with 21 bases between them. The germline V gene encodes CDR1 DFQATT and CDR2 SNEGSKA (reference sequence). The CDR3 sequence: CSSNQGLTEYEQYF. CDR3 bases: TGCAGTTCAAACCAGGGTCTTACCGAATACGAGCAGTACTTC.

This chain connects TRBV4-3 to TRBJ2-1; 14 nucleotides line up with TRBD2. The CDR3 extends over 16 amino acids. Germline assignment: CDR1 LGHNA and CDR2 YSLEER. V lost 4 bases, J lost 7 bases, and 6 bases stayed unmatched. The CDR3 DNA reads TGCGCCAGCAGCCCTAGACTAGCGGGGGGGCCGAATGAGCAGTTCTTC. The encoded protein is CASSPRLAGGPNEQFF.

This clonotype was recorded many times. The V call is TRBV20-1, the J call TRBJ2-4; D not resolved. The CDR3 is 13 residues long. Germline V gene data show CDR1 as DFQATT and CDR2 as SNEGSKA (reference sequence). V dropped 0 bases and J dropped 11 bases, with 14 bases sitting between them. The CDR3 is CSARDPSSLVQYF. Written as DNA, the CDR3 is TGCAGTGCTAGAGATCCGTCTTCGTTGGTTCAGTACTTC.

This clonotype has ten or more counts. The gene calls are TRBV20-1 and TRBJ2-5; D may be TRBD1 (5 bases). The V gene lost 0 bases and the J gene lost 4 bases, with 18 bases spanning the gap. CDR1 and CDR2 from the germline V gene are DFQATT and SNEGSKA (reference sequence). The CDR3 length is 16 residues. This chain's CDR3 is CSARDLFSTASETQYF. The CDR3 nucleotides read TGCAGTGCTAGAGATTTATTCTCGACAGCCTCAGAGACCCAGTACTTC.

This chain links TRBV18 with TRBJ2-1, with unresolved D. Per the germline V gene, CDR1 is KGHSH and CDR2 is LQKENI. V dropped 2 bases and J dropped 5 bases, with 13 bases sitting between them. This CDR3 has 15 amino acids. The CDR3 sequence: CASSPMRSENNEQFF. The CDR3, as DNA: TGTGCCAGCTCACCAATGCGGTCGGAGAACAATGAGCAGTTCTTC.

V gene TRBV5-1 combines with J gene TRBJ2-1; D is ambiguous. Germline CDR1 SGHRS, CDR2 YFSETQ. Trimming left V 0 bases short and J 3 bases short, with 16 bases between. The CDR3 has 17 residues. CDR3 bases: TGCGCCAGCAGCTTGGAAACAGCCTCTGAAAACTACAATGAGCAGTTCTTC. This gives the protein CASSLETASENYNEQFF.

This clonotype was observed at least ten times. This chain links TRBV10-2 with TRBJ1-1; TRBD1 agrees at 7 bases. V was clipped by 9 bases and J by 0 bases; unmatched bases: 4. The CDR3 covers 13 residues. Germline V lookup: CDR1 WSHSY, CDR2 SAAADI. The CDR3: CASVTGVNTEAFF. The CDR3 DNA reads as TGCGCCAGTGTCACAGGGGTGAACACTGAAGCTTTCTTT.

A few counts support this clonotype. This chain joins TRBV7-9 and TRBJ1-4, with a tentative D call TRBD1 (6 bases). The germline V gene encodes CDR1 SEHNR and CDR2 FQNEAQ (reference sequence). Deletions cut 11 bases from V and 5 bases from J, with 15 bases between. This CDR3 region has 13 residues. The CDR3 DNA reads TGTGCCCTCACCCTGAGGGGGAATGAAAAACTGTTTTTT. Translating gives CALTLRGNEKLFF.

There are many counts of this clonotype. The chain joins TRBV5-1 to TRBJ2-1; 7 nucleotides line up with TRBD1. V was pared by 3 bases and J by 2 bases, with 11 bases of the junction left unmatched. CDR3 length: 17 residues. Germline V lookup: CDR1 SGHRS, CDR2 YFSETQ. Here the CDR3 DNA reads TGCGCCAGCAGCTCCTTTGTAGGGACAGCTACCTACAATGAGCAGTTCTTC. Amino acid sequence: CASSSFVGTATYNEQFF.

This clonotype was detected a few times. V is TRBV14 and J is TRBJ1-3; TRBD1 is a possible D gene (5 bases). Germline values: CDR1 SGHDN, CDR2 FVKESK. The V end lost 1 base, the J end lost 2 bases, and 9 bases lay between the germline ends. The CDR3 contains 15 residues. CDR3: CASSQGAGPGNTIYF. In DNA form, the CDR3 reads TGTGCCAGCAGCCAAGGGGCAGGGCCTGGAAACACCATATATTTT.

This clonotype was picked up a small number of times. The V and J genes are TRBV25-1 and TRBJ1-2, with 8 positions matching TRBD1. Germline lookup yields CDR1 MGHDK and CDR2 SYGVNS. The trim removed 4 bases at V and 7 bases at J, leaving 11 bases unmatched. This CDR3 has 15 amino acids. The CDR3 DNA reads TGTGCCAGCAGTGCATATAAAACCGGGACAGGTGGCTACACCTTC. This encodes CASSAYKTGTGGYTF.

This clonotype has more than one count but fewer than ten. The chain couples TRBV4-1 to TRBJ2-2; the match to TRBD2 covers 14 bases. The CDR3 extends over 20 amino acids. The ends lost 4 bases at V and 1 base at J; junction bases unmatched: 11. The germline V gene encodes CDR1 MGHRA and CDR2 YSYEKL. CDR3 sequence: CASSRPEGTSGGQNTGELFF. The CDR3 region has the DNA TGCGCCAGCAGCCGGCCGGAAGGGACTAGCGGGGGACAGAACACCGGGGAGCTGTTTTTT.

The chain couples TRBV2 to TRBJ1-1; D gene ambiguous. From germline, CDR1 is SNHLY and CDR2 FYNNEI. V shed 1 base and J shed 3 bases, with 9 bases lying between them. The CDR3 extends over 14 amino acids. As DNA, the CDR3 is TGTGCCAGCAGTGAAGTCAGCGACTACACTGAAGCTTTCTTT. Translating it yields CASSEVSDYTEAFF.

This clonotype was observed many times. V and J are TRBV5-1 and TRBJ1-6; D unclear. Between the trimmed V and J ends, which lost 1 base and 9 bases, there was a span of 17 bases. The CDR3 has 16 residues. The germline gives CDR1 SGHRS, CDR2 YFSETQ. For the CDR3, the DNA is TGCGCCAGCAGCTTGTTGGGAACAGACCCGTTTTCACCCCTCCACTTT. Translation gives CASSLLGTDPFSPLHF.

The V call is TRBV7-2, the J call TRBJ1-2; TRBD1 agrees at 10 bases. Germline V gene sequence: CDR1 SGHTA, CDR2 FQGNSA. After removal of 1 base from V and 0 bases from J, the junction contained 5 bases not matched to a gene. The CDR3 has 17 residues. This CDR3 reads CASSLGDRGNPNYGYTF. In DNA form, the CDR3 reads TGTGCCAGCAGCTTAGGGGACAGGGGAAACCCTAACTATGGCTACACCTTC. The full variable domain, completed using reference TRBV7-2 and TRBJ1-2, is GAGVSQSPSNKVTEKGKDVELRCDPISGHTALYWYRQSLGQGLEFLIYFQGNSAPDKSGLPSDRFSAERTGGSVSTLTIQRTQQEDSAVYLCASSLGDRGNPNYGYTFGSGTRLTVV.

This clonotype occurred a few times. The rearrangement links TRBV5-1 to TRBJ1-1; D is uncertain. V was trimmed by 1 base and J by 3 bases, leaving 7 bases between them. From germline, CDR1 is SGHRS and CDR2 YFSETQ. The CDR3 has 13 residues. The CDR3 is CASSLNSYTEAFF. The CDR3 DNA sequence: TGCGCCAGCAGCTTGAACAGTTACACTGAAGCTTTCTTT.

There are a few counts of this clonotype. The chain carries TRBV9 and TRBJ1-6, with a tentative D call TRBD1 (6 bases). Germline lookup yields CDR1 SGDLS and CDR2 YYNGEE. This CDR3 has 13 residues. With 10 bases removed from V and 11 bases from J, the gap between germline ends came to 19 bases. CDR3 amino acids: CAGSRGEWPPLHF. As DNA, the CDR3 is TGTGCCGGTTCCAGGGGTGAGTGGCCACCCCTCCACTTT.

The chain uses TRBV7-2 and TRBJ1-2, with 10 bases that match TRBD1. Looked up from germline, CDR1 is SGHTA and CDR2 is FQGNSA. The trim removed 1 base at V and 5 bases at J, leaving 10 bases unmatched. The CDR3 is made up of 17 amino acids. The CDR3 DNA sequence: TGTGCCAGCAGCTTAGTTGGGGGACAGGGGTTGGCATATGGCTACACCTTC. Protein: CASSLVGGQGLAYGYTF.

Only a few counts were recorded for this clonotype. This chain links TRBV23-1 with TRBJ2-4; D might be TRBD1 (6 bases). TRBV23-1 is sorted into the ORF group, with uncertain function. V was cut by 5 bases and J by 1 base, with 18 bases left in between. The CDR3 extends over 17 amino acids. The CDR3 region is CASSIPRRQGAKNIQYF. In nucleotides, the CDR3 is TGCGCCAGCAGTATCCCGAGGCGGCAGGGGGCCAAAAACATTCAGTACTTC.

The V call is TRBV7-2, the J call TRBJ1-1; D ambiguous. Trimming left V 3 bases short and J 1 base short, with 9 bases between. Germline CDR1 reads SGHTA; CDR2 reads FQGNSA. The CDR3 extends over 14 amino acids. In DNA form, the CDR3 reads TGTGCCAGCAGCTTTCTATCAACGAACACTGAAGCTTTCTTT. Residues: CASSFLSTNTEAFF.

J is TRBJ2-5 and V is TRBV5-1, with 14 bases fitting TRBD2. CDR3 length equals 18 residues. Germline assignment: CDR1 SGHRS and CDR2 YFSETQ. With V trimmed by 3 bases and J by 1 base, 8 bases remained unmatched. The CDR3 region is CASSSGLAGGVLQETQYF. Written as DNA, the CDR3 is TGCGCCAGCAGCTCAGGACTAGCGGGGGGCGTCCTCCAAGAGACCCAGTACTTC.

Ten or more counts support this clonotype. The chain uses TRBV7-9 and TRBJ1-2, with 8 bases aligning to TRBD1. The CDR3 runs 13 residues. Germline V gene lookup returns CDR1 SEHNR and CDR2 FQNEAQ (reference sequence). After removal of 5 bases from V and 6 bases from J, the junction contained 5 bases not matched to a gene. CDR3 sequence: CASSDTGGDGYTF. The CDR3 nucleotides read TGTGCCAGCAGCGACACAGGGGGTGATGGCTACACCTTC.

This clonotype was seen ten or more times. V gene TRBV4-3 combines with J gene TRBJ2-3, with TRBD2 identical over 7 bases. The CDR3 runs 16 residues. CDR1 is LGHNA and CDR2 is YSLEER in the germline V gene. The V segment lost 1 base and the J segment 3 bases; nucleotides outside the gene matches: 7. CDR3 residues: CASSQGYAGVTDTQYF. The CDR3 nucleotides are TGCGCCAGCAGCCAAGGGTATGCGGGGGTGACAGATACGCAGTATTTT.

The chain links TRBV7-9 to TRBJ1-2; D might be TRBD1 (6 bases). CDR1 is SEHNR and CDR2 is FQNEAQ in the germline V gene (reference sequence). This CDR3 is 14 amino acids long. Trimming took 5 bases from V and 2 from J, leaving 12 bases between them. The CDR3 spells CASSPWTANYGYTF. DNA of the CDR3: TGTGCCAGCAGCCCCTGGACAGCAAACTATGGCTACACCTTC.

The sample holds many counts of this clonotype. The chain has TRBV6-2 or TRBV6-3 and TRBJ2-7; D might be TRBD2 (5 bases). Germline CDR1 MNHEY, CDR2 SVGEGT. With 6 bases removed from V and 3 bases from J, the gap between germline ends came to 12 bases. CDR3 size: 13 residues. Here the CDR3 DNA reads TGTGCCAGCAGCCACCCTGGGAGCTACGAGCAGTACTTC. It encodes CASSHPGSYEQYF.

This clonotype was found a few times. The genes are TRBV7-6 and TRBJ1-1; TRBD1 matches 9 bases. The CDR3 sequence is 14 residues long. The germline V gene has CDR1 SGHVS and CDR2 FNYEAQ. J lost 7 bases, V lost 5 bases, and 8 bases had no gene match. The DNA for the CDR3 is TGTGCCAGCAGCATACTGACAGGGGGTGGTGAAGCTTTCTTT. Translated, it gives CASSILTGGGEAFF.

This clonotype was seen a few times. The genes are TRBV7-9 and TRBJ2-3; D call uncertain. The ends were cut back, 5 bases at V and 1 base at J, with 7 bases in the middle. The CDR3 loop spans 13 amino acids. CDR1 and CDR2 from the germline V gene are SEHNR and FQNEAQ (reference sequence). Written as DNA, the CDR3 is TGTGCCAGCAGCCTAAGCCGCACAGATACGCAGTATTTT. Amino acid sequence: CASSLSRTDTQYF.